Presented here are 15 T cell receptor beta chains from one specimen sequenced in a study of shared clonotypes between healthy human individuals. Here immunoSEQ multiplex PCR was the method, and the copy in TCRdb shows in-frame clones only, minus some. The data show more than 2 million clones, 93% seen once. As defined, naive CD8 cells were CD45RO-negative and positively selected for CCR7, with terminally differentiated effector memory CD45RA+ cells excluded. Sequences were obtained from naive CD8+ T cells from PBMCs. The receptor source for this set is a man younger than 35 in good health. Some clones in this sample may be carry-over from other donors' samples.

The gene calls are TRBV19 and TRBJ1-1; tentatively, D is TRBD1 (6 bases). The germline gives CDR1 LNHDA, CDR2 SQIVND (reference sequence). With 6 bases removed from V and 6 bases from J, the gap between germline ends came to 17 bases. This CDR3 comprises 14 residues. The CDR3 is CASRNLDSLAEAFF. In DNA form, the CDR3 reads TGTGCCAGTAGAAACCTGGACAGTTTGGCTGAAGCTTTCTTT.

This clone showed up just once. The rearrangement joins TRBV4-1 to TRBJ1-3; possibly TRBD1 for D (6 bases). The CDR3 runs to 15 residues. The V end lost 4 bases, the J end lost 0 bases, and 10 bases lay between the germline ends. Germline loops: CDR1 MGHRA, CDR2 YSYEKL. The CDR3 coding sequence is TGCGCCAGCAGCCTCACACAGGGCTCTGGAAACACCATATATTTT. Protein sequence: CASSLTQGSGNTIYF.

CDR3 DNA sequence: TGCAGCTTCGTCGGGACGGCATACACAGATACGCAGTATTTT. This encodes CSFVGTAYTDTQYF. The J gene is TRBJ2-3, the V gene TRBV29-1; either TRBD1 or TRBD2 may supply D (5 bases each). Between the trimmed V and J ends, which lost 8 bases and 2 bases, there was a span of 17 bases. From germline, CDR1 is SQVTM and CDR2 ANQGSEA. This CDR3 is built from 14 residues.

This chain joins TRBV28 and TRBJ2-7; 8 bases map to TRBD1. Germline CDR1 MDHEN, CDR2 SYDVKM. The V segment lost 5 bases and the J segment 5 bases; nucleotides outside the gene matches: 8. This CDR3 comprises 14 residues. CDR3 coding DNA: TGTGCCAGCAGTCCCGGACAGGGCCCCCACGAGCAGTACTTC. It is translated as CASSPGQGPHEQYF. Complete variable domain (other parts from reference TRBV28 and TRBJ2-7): DVKVTQSSRYLVKRTGEKVFLECVQDMDHENMFWYRQDPGLGLRLIYFSYDVKMKEKGDIPEGYSVSREKKERFSLILESASTNQTSMYLCASSPGQGPHEQYFGPGTRLTVT.

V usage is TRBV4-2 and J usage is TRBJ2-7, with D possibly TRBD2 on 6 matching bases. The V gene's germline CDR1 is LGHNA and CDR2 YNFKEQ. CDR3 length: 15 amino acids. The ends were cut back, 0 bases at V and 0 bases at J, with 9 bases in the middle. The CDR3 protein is CASSQERDASYEQYF. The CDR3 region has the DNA TGTGCCAGCAGCCAAGAGCGGGACGCCTCCTACGAGCAGTACTTC.

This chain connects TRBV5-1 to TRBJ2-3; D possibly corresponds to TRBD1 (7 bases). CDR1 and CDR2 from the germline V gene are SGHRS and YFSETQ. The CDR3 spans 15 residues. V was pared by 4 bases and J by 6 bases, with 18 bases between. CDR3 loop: CASSPTGDFQDTQYF. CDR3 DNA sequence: TGCGCCAGCAGCCCCACAGGGGACTTCCAGGATACGCAGTATTTT. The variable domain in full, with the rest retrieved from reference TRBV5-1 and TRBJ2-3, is KAGVTQTPRYLIKTRGQQVTLSCSPISGHRSVSWYQQTPGQGLQFLFEYFSETQRNKGNFPGRFSGRQFSNSRSEMNVSTLELGDSALYLCASSPTGDFQDTQYFGPGTRLTVL.

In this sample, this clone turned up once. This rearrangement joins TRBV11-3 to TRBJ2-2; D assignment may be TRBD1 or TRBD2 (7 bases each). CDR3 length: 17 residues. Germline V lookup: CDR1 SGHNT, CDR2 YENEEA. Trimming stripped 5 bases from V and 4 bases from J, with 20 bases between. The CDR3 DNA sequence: TGTGCCAGCAGCCCCTGGGGGGGGACAGATTCCACCGGGGAGCTGTTTTTT. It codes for CASSPWGGTDSTGELFF.

CDR3: CASSSGPRNEQFF. CDR3 coding DNA: TGTGCCAGCAGCTCGGGACCGCGGAATGAGCAGTTCTTC. V is TRBV7-3 and J is TRBJ2-1; the D call may be TRBD1 or TRBD2 (5 bases each). The germline V and J ends were trimmed by 4 bases and 7 bases, with 11 bases remaining between them. CDR1 is SGHTA, CDR2 FQGTGA, per germline. The CDR3 contains 13 residues.

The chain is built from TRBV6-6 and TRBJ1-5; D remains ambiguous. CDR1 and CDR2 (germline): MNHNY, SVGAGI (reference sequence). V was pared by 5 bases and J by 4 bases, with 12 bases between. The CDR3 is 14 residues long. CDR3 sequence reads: CASSPAMGNQPQHF. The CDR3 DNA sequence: TGTGCCAGCAGTCCCGCCATGGGAAATCAGCCCCAGCATTTT.

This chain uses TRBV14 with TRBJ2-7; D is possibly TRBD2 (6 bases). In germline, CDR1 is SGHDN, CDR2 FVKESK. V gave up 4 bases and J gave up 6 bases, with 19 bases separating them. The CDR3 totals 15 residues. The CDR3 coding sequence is TGTGCCAGCAGCCCGACGGGTGGATCGGGGGTCGAGCAGTACTTC. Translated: CASSPTGGSGVEQYF.

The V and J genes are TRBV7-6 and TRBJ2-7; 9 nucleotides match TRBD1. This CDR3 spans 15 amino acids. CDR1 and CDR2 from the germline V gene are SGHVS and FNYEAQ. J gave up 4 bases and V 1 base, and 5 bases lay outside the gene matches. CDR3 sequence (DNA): TGTGCCAGCAGCTTAGACCGGGACAGGGAATACGAGCAGTACTTC. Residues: CASSLDRDREYEQYF.

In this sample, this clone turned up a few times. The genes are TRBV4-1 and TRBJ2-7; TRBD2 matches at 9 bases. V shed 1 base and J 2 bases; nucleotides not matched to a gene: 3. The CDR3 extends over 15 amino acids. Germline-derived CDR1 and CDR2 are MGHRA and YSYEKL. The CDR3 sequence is CASSQGLAETYEQYF. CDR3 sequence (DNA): TGCGCCAGCAGCCAAGGACTAGCGGAGACCTACGAGCAGTACTTC.

CDR3 in amino acids: CASSLDSTGELFF. The CDR3 DNA sequence: TGTGCCAGCAGCTTAGACAGTACCGGGGAGCTGTTTTTT. The chain uses TRBV7-2 and TRBJ2-2; D is unclear. From germline, CDR1 is SGHTA and CDR2 FQGNSA. The CDR3 is 13 residues long. V gave up 1 base and J gave up 5 bases, with 5 bases separating them. Filled out from reference TRBV7-2 and TRBJ2-2, the complete variable domain reads GAGVSQSPSNKVTEKGKDVELRCDPISGHTALYWYRQSLGQGLEFLIYFQGNSAPDKSGLPSDRFSAERTGGSVSTLTIQRTQQEDSAVYLCASSLDSTGELFFGEGSRLTVL.

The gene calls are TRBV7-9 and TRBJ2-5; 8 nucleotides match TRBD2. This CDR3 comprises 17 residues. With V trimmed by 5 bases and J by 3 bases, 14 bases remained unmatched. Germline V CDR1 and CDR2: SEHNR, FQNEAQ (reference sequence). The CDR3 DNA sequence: TGTGCCAGCAGCCCACCACGACTAGCGAATGGGGAAGAGACCCAGTACTTC. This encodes CASSPPRLANGEETQYF.

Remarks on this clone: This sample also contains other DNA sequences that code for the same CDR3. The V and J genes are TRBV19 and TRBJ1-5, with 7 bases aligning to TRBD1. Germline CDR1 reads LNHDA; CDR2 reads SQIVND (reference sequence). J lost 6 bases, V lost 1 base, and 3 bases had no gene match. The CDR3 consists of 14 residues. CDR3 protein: CASSIGQGRQPQHF. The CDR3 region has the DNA TGTGCCAGTAGTATAGGACAGGGTCGTCAGCCCCAGCATTTT.